This T cell receptor beta chain was found in a study of OX40 agonist ivuxolimab in advanced cancers. Sequencing used immunoSEQ multiplex PCR; TCRdb keeps in-frame clones, though not all of them. The sample has more than 25,000 clones, 75% to 90% seen once. Germline CDR1 LNHNV, CDR2 YYDKDF (reference sequence). The V and J ends lost 1 base and 2 bases respectively, with 5 bases between them. This CDR3 comprises 14 residues. General observations from the study: Part of the nonresponder group also had normalized T-cell clonal expansion that was low.

With regard to this clone: The antigen is not known.

The sample consisted of CD4+ or CD8+ T cells sorted from blood, taken in a trial of the OX40 agonist ivuxolimab. This chain connects TRBV15 to TRBJ2-2; D is ambiguous. The TCR comes from an adult with an advanced solid tumor such as melanoma, head and neck, liver or kidney cancer. CDR3 in DNA: TGTGCCACCAGCAGAGGACCTAACACCGGGGAGCTGTTTTTT. Protein sequence: CATSRGPNTGELFF.